The clone carrying this T cell receptor (beta chain) was seen a few times. The CDR3 has 11 amino acids. V lost 6 bases to trimming and J lost 5 bases, with 5 bases between them. Per germline, CDR1 MNHNS and CDR2 SASEGT. TCRdb used MiXCR to reprocess the 5' RACE reads, holding one entry per CDR3 protein. The profile shows roughly 35,000 distinct CDR3 sequences, approximately 8.3% of them singletons. This sample is part of a study of T-cell memory formation after mild COVID-19. V gene TRBV6-1 combines with J gene TRBJ1-5; D gene unclear. The specimen was PBMCs or a T cell subset sorted from them (not recorded which). This TCR derives from a man aged 18 to 29 who had mild COVID-19 (a few samples of this study predate the infection). Cell type and time point are not known. In nucleotides, the CDR3 is TGTGCCAGCAGCGCTTATCAGCCCCAGCATTTT. This encodes CASSAYQPQHF.